The next 10 T cell receptor beta chains were all read from a single sample in a study of blood T cell repertoires in COVID-19. Sequencing was performed with immunoSEQ multiplex PCR; in TCRdb, only in-frame clones are kept and a portion is missing. The sample carries over 25,000 clones, roughly 85% recorded once. The sequencing sample was made of peripheral blood. Every receptor here comes from a man older than 75 with active COVID-19.

V is TRBV7-9 and J is TRBJ1-4; D uncertain. The CDR3 contains 15 residues. From germline, CDR1 is SEHNR and CDR2 FQNEAQ (reference sequence). Trimming took off 2 bases at V and 4 bases at J, with 11 bases between the two ends. This CDR3 is CASSLLGGGNEKLFF. The CDR3, as DNA: TGTGCCAGCAGCTTATTGGGCGGAGGTAATGAAAAACTGTTTTTT.

The chain recombines TRBV6-2 or TRBV6-3 with TRBJ1-1; the match to TRBD1 covers 7 bases. V lost 2 bases, J lost 4 bases, and 7 bases stayed unmatched. This CDR3 spans 15 amino acids. Germline V lookup: CDR1 MNHEY, CDR2 SVGEGT. CDR3 bases: TGTGCCAGCAGTTACCCGAGACAGGGAACCACTGAAGCTTTCTTT. It is translated as CASSYPRQGTTEAFF.

The rearrangement uses TRBV5-1 and TRBJ1-2; 10 bases line up with TRBD1. V trimming: 0 bases; J trimming: 1 base; junction bases outside the gene matches: 9. Germline CDR1 reads SGHRS; CDR2 reads YFSETQ. The CDR3 loop spans 18 amino acids. The CDR3 here is CASSLASTGGAYNYGYTF. The CDR3 DNA follows: TGCGCCAGCAGCTTGGCCTCGACAGGGGGCGCTTATAACTATGGCTACACCTTC.

This clone was found a few times. CDR3 sequence (DNA): TGCGCCAGCAGCCAAGGGCGGGGGCAAGGCGGGGAGCTGTTTTTT. Translating it yields CASSQGRGQGGELFF. The chain carries TRBV4-1 and TRBJ2-2; D may be TRBD2 (7 bases). V was shortened by 1 base and J by 7 bases, with 13 bases between the two germline ends. From germline, CDR1 is MGHRA and CDR2 YSYEKL. The CDR3 extends over 15 amino acids.

This chain links TRBV20-1 with TRBJ1-2, with TRBD1 matching over 8 bases. Germline CDR1 is DFQATT and CDR2 is SNEGSKA (reference sequence). The CDR3 runs 12 residues. The junction had 5 bases not matched to a gene; V was cut back by 3 bases and J by 8 bases. This chain's CDR3 is CSASDRTGGYTF. The CDR3 region has the DNA TGCAGTGCTAGTGATCGGACAGGGGGCTACACCTTC.

The V gene is TRBV18, the J gene TRBJ2-3; TRBD1 might be the D (6 bases). Trimming removed 4 bases at V and 4 bases at J, with 12 bases between. The germline V gene encodes CDR1 KGHSH and CDR2 LQKENI. This CDR3 is built from 14 residues. CDR3 DNA: TGTGCCAGCTCACTAGGGACATCGCCAGATACGCAGTATTTT. Translation: CASSLGTSPDTQYF.

V is TRBV7-2 and J is TRBJ2-5; D unclear. Germline lookup yields CDR1 SGHTA and CDR2 FQGNSA. The germline V and J ends were trimmed by 0 bases and 3 bases, with 8 bases remaining between them. This CDR3 spans 14 amino acids. DNA for the CDR3: TGTGCCAGCAGCTTAGCATCACAGAAAGAGACCCAGTACTTC. Encoded protein: CASSLASQKETQYF.

The chain uses TRBV3-1 (or the pseudogene TRBV3-2) and TRBJ1-3; no reliable D call. The CDR3 length is 14 residues. The germline V gene has CDR1 LGHDT and CDR2 YNNKEL (reference sequence). With 4 bases removed from V and 0 bases from J, the gap between germline ends came to 7 bases. The CDR3 sequence: CASSRWSSGNTIYF. For the CDR3, the DNA is TGTGCCAGCAGCCGGTGGAGCTCTGGAAACACCATATATTTT.

V and J are TRBV9 and TRBJ2-7; 13 bases fit TRBD2. This CDR3 has 16 amino acids. Germline CDR1 and CDR2: SGDLS and YYNGEE. Trimming cost V 0 bases and J 5 bases; bases outside gene matches: 5. The CDR3 sequence is CASSVGALAGGHEQYF. DNA of the CDR3: TGTGCCAGCAGCGTAGGGGCACTAGCGGGGGGGCACGAGCAGTACTTC.

This clone occurred once. The rearrangement joins TRBV3-1 (or the pseudogene TRBV3-2) to TRBJ2-3; unclear D gene. With 4 bases removed from V and 4 bases from J, the gap between germline ends came to 6 bases. This CDR3 has 12 amino acids. Germline-derived CDR1 and CDR2 are LGHDT and YNNKEL (reference sequence). For the CDR3, the DNA is TGTGCCAGCAGCCGCTACTCAGATACGCAGTATTTT. Translation: CASSRYSDTQYF.